A single count supports the clone carrying this T cell receptor beta chain. The record originates from a study of blood T cell repertoires in COVID-19. Turning to the study itself: Spain, Italy and the United States supplied samples that represented acute and convalescent COVID-19.

In the original processing: How many nucleated cells were present was estimated from reference gene primer amplification. The assay was immunoSEQ multiplex PCR, and TCRdb's table has in-frame clones only and misses some. The V and J calls and clone size are taken from that table; D and trimming were inferred from the DNA. The repertoire holds roughly 400,000 clones, around 90% seen once, with about 0.6% in the top ten. Across 20 to 25 US areas, participants ranged in age from roughly 18 to 95 years. Trimming at V came to 0 bases and at J to 4 bases, leaving 7 bases not matched to a gene. This CDR3 comprises 16 residues. Germline CDR1 SGHRS, CDR2 YFSETQ.

The sample comprised PBMCs or T cells enriched from blood (not recorded which). The TCR originated in a man younger than 30 who had recovered from COVID-19. The rearrangement joins TRBV5-1 to TRBJ1-1; 9 nucleotides match TRBD1. The CDR3 sequence is CASSLDRGHVTTEAFF. As DNA, the CDR3 is TGCGCCAGCAGCTTGGACAGGGGGCACGTCACCACTGAAGCTTTCTTT.